Below are 4 T cell receptor beta chains sequenced from a single sample in a study of T-cell reconstitution after alpha-beta-depleted transplantation in children. Unique molecular identifiers were used to barcode this TCRbeta library. TCRdb fed the PCR reads into MiXCR, producing one record per CDR3 protein. The table records hundreds of thousands of distinct CDR3 sequences, around 13% of them present only once. Material: PBMCs, obtained before TCRalphabeta/CD19-depleted stem cell transplant. The receptors were sampled from a girl aged 2-10 years with congenital amegakaryocytic thrombocytopenia, due to receive a stem cell transplant.

This clonotype was found a few times. The gene calls are TRBV2 and TRBJ2-1; TRBD2 matches 10 bases. CDR3 size: 16 residues. The germline CDR1 and CDR2 sequences are SNHLY and FYNNEI. V shed 3 bases and J 7 bases; nucleotides not matched to a gene: 9. DNA for the CDR3: TGTGCCAGCAGTGATTTAAGCCTAGCGGGAGAGAATGAGCAGTTCTTC. It translates to CASSDLSLAGENEQFF.

This clonotype appeared a few times. The V and J genes are TRBV4-2 and TRBJ2-1, with TRBD2 matching over 12 bases. With 1 base clipped from V and 5 bases from J, the junction kept 3 bases outside the gene matches. Germline CDR1 and CDR2: LGHNA and YNFKEQ. The CDR3 has 16 amino acids. CDR3 bases: TGTGCCAGCAGCCAAGTGGGACTAGCGGGTGACAATGAGCAGTTCTTC. Amino acids: CASSQVGLAGDNEQFF.

This clonotype was observed a few times. The chain uses TRBV28 and TRBJ2-2, with TRBD1 matching 9 bases. This CDR3 region has 15 residues. Germline lookup yields CDR1 MDHEN and CDR2 SYDVKM. The V and J ends lost 9 bases and 4 bases, in that order; junction bases with no gene match: 9. This CDR3 reads CASAFPTGGTGELFF. DNA for the CDR3: TGTGCCAGTGCGTTCCCGACAGGGGGCACCGGGGAGCTGTTTTTT.

This clonotype was recorded at least ten times. This chain links TRBV29-1 with TRBJ2-3, with TRBD1 as a possible D gene (5 bases). V lost 4 bases and J 0 bases, leaving 8 bases between the germline ends. In germline, CDR1 is SQVTM, CDR2 ANQGSEA. The CDR3 length is 13 residues. The CDR3 sequence is CSVVRTSTDTQYF. In nucleotides, the CDR3 is TGCAGCGTTGTACGGACAAGCACAGATACGCAGTATTTT.